Shown below are 30 T cell receptor beta chains from a single sample sequenced in a study of spatial heterogeneity in lung cancer. Study-wide results and caveats: Expanded intratumoral alpha and beta TCR counts tracked tumor mutation counts.

MiXCR, run by TCRdb on the 5' RACE reads, gives a single entry per CDR3 protein. The sample records about 7,000 distinct CDR3 sequences, less than 15% being singletons. These receptors are not linked to any known antigen. The time point was: sample taken at primary tumor resection. The source material was lung tumor tissue, sampled at surgery. The receptors derive from a male donor with early-stage non-small cell lung cancer.

Sample share makes this clonotype medium-sized. This chain joins TRBV4-1 and TRBJ2-4; D uncertain. This CDR3 contains 16 residues. Germline V CDR1 and CDR2: MGHRA, YSYEKL. V was clipped by 1 base and J by 0 bases, with 10 bases between them. The CDR3 here is CASSQGADLAKNIQYF. The CDR3 DNA reads TGCGCCAGCAGCCAAGGTGCGGACCTAGCCAAAAACATTCAGTACTTC.

This clonotype showed up just a few times. V gene TRBV29-1 combines with J gene TRBJ2-4, with 10 nucleotides matching TRBD1. The CDR3 is 13 residues long. Germline loops: CDR1 SQVTM, CDR2 ANQGSEA. V lost 4 bases, J lost 9 bases, and 6 bases stayed unmatched. The CDR3 DNA sequence: TGCAGCGTTGGAGGGACAGGGGTTACCATTCAGTACTTC. It yields the protein CSVGGTGVTIQYF.

This rearrangement joins TRBV4-1 to TRBJ2-1; D is unresolved. Germline values: CDR1 MGHRA, CDR2 YSYEKL. The CDR3 is 15 residues long. V shed 4 bases and J shed 8 bases, with 18 bases lying between them. In DNA form, the CDR3 reads TGCGCCAGCAGCCTCACCCGGCCCGGTATCTATGAGCAGTTCTTC. Translated, it gives CASSLTRPGIYEQFF.

The chain employs TRBV6-6 and TRBJ2-3; D call uncertain. Trimming pared 7 bases from V and 4 bases from J, leaving 6 bases between. This CDR3 region has 11 residues. Germline V gene lookup returns CDR1 MNHNY and CDR2 SVGAGI (reference sequence). In nucleotides, the CDR3 is TGTGCCAGCAATCTAGCAGATACGCAGTATTTT. Amino acids: CASNLADTQYF.

Ten or more counts support this clonotype. The rearrangement joins TRBV9 to TRBJ2-1, with TRBD2 as a possible D gene (6 bases). The CDR3 contains 18 residues. V was clipped by 4 bases and J by 1 base, with 21 bases between them. CDR1 SGDLS and CDR2 YYNGEE come from the germline V gene. CDR3 in amino acids: CASSPPGVARWSYNEQFF. The CDR3 nucleotides read TGTGCCAGCAGCCCTCCGGGGGTAGCGCGGTGGTCCTACAATGAGCAGTTCTTC.

This clonotype is categorized as large (0.1 to 1%). V usage is TRBV7-6 and J usage is TRBJ1-1; 8 bases agree with TRBD1. V gave up 2 bases and J gave up 1 base; unmatched junction bases: 0. CDR1 and CDR2 from the germline V gene are SGHVS and FNYEAQ. The CDR3 has 14 residues. CDR3 nucleotide sequence: TGTGCCAGCAGCTTACAGGGGGCGAACACTGAAGCTTTCTTT. This gives the protein CASSLQGANTEAFF.

This clonotype was detected ten times or more. This chain joins TRBV24-1 and TRBJ1-5, with no clear D. Per germline, CDR1 KGHDR and CDR2 SFDVKD. The CDR3 sequence is 14 residues long. Trimming cost V 3 bases and J 1 base, with 6 bases left between them. In DNA form, the CDR3 reads TGTGCCACCAGTGATCCGCCGAGCAATCAGCCCCAGCATTTT. Translation gives CATSDPPSNQPQHF.

This clonotype was picked up many times. As DNA, the CDR3 is TGTGCCAGCAGCGCCACAGGGGGCCGGCAGCCCCAGCATTTT. It yields the protein CASSATGGRQPQHF. The chain couples TRBV11-2 to TRBJ1-5; 9 bases fit TRBD1. The CDR3 extends over 14 amino acids. The V gene's germline CDR1 is SGHAT and CDR2 FQNNGV. J lost 7 bases, V lost 5 bases, and 6 bases had no gene match.

Relative to its sample, this clonotype is medium-sized. DNA of the CDR3: TGTGCCAGCAGTGCGGACGGAAGCAATCAGCCCCAGCATTTT. It encodes CASSADGSNQPQHF. V and J are TRBV6-1 and TRBJ1-5; D is unclear. Trimming took 4 bases from V and 1 from J, leaving 8 bases between them. This CDR3 contains 14 residues. The germline V gene encodes CDR1 MNHNS and CDR2 SASEGT.

This clonotype was seen at least ten times. The chain has TRBV12-3 or TRBV12-4 and TRBJ1-6, with D perhaps TRBD1 (5 bases). CDR3 length: 14 residues. Trimming pared 1 base from V and 7 bases from J, leaving 8 bases between. The CDR3 region is CASSLGAGNSPLHF. In DNA form, the CDR3 reads TGTGCCAGCAGTTTAGGGGCAGGGAATTCACCCCTCCACTTT.

This clonotype was counted ten times or more. The rearrangement links TRBV30 to TRBJ2-7; 9 nucleotides align to TRBD2. CDR1 and CDR2 from the germline V gene are GTSNPN and SVGIG (reference sequence). Trimming at V came to 2 bases and at J to 4 bases, leaving 15 bases not matched to a gene. This CDR3 contains 17 residues. CDR3 sequence: CAWSPTRVAGDFYEQYF. CDR3 DNA sequence: TGTGCCTGGAGTCCAACAAGGGTAGCGGGAGACTTTTACGAGCAGTACTTC.

Within the sample, this clonotype is medium-sized (0.01 to 0.1%). The V and J genes are TRBV28 and TRBJ1-1, with TRBD1 matching over 7 bases. This CDR3 spans 14 amino acids. V was pared by 5 bases and J by 4 bases, with 7 bases of the junction left unmatched. The germline V gene has CDR1 MDHEN and CDR2 SYDVKM. DNA for the CDR3: TGTGCCAGCAGTGAGGGACAGCTTTCCACTGAAGCTTTCTTT. Its protein is CASSEGQLSTEAFF.

This clonotype has ten or more counts. The chain couples TRBV12-3 or TRBV12-4 to TRBJ1-5, with 9 positions matching TRBD1. CDR3 length: 16 residues. DNA for the CDR3: TGTTCAGCAGTTACTCCGGGGACAGGGTGGTATCAGCCCCAGCATTTT. The encoded protein is CSAVTPGTGWYQPQHF.

This clonotype came up many times. The V and J genes are TRBV12-3 or TRBV12-4 and TRBJ2-2, with a weak D call TRBD1 (6 bases). The CDR3 loop spans 17 amino acids. V lost 7 bases and J 2 bases, leaving 20 bases between the germline ends. CDR3 region: CASNHAPGTSNTGELFF. The DNA for the CDR3 is TGTGCCAGCAACCACGCCCCGGGGACAAGTAACACCGGGGAGCTGTTTTTT.

Sample share makes this clonotype medium-sized. The chain carries TRBV20-1 and TRBJ2-7; D is unresolved. CDR1 DFQATT and CDR2 SNEGSKA come from the germline V gene (reference sequence). This CDR3 spans 14 amino acids. With 0 bases removed from V and 7 bases from J, the gap between germline ends came to 16 bases. The CDR3 DNA follows: TGCAGTGCTAGAGACCCGAAGGGTTGGGGAGAGCAGTACTTC. Its translation: CSARDPKGWGEQYF.

In its sample, this clonotype is large. This chain uses TRBV7-8 with TRBJ2-7; TRBD1 matches at 7 bases. CDR1 and CDR2 (germline): SGHVS, FQNEAQ. The trim removed 6 bases at V and 4 bases at J, leaving 9 bases unmatched. The CDR3 covers 14 residues. In DNA, the CDR3 is TGTGCCAGCAGGTCCGACAGGGTCGTTTACGAGCAGTACTTC. Its protein is CASRSDRVVYEQYF.

This clonotype was counted at least ten times. The chain joins TRBV11-2 to TRBJ2-1; 8 positions agree with TRBD2. This CDR3 region has 16 residues. Germline V gene sequence: CDR1 SGHAT, CDR2 FQNNGV. V shed 3 bases, J shed 4 bases, and the junction held 8 bases outside the gene matches. The CDR3 sequence is CASSFLRLASYNEQFF. CDR3 in DNA: TGTGCCAGCAGCTTTCTGCGACTAGCGTCGTACAATGAGCAGTTCTTC.

This clonotype was observed many times. The rearrangement uses TRBV2 and TRBJ1-2; 7 bases match TRBD1. The J segment lost 0 bases and the V segment lost 11 bases, leaving 3 bases of the junction unmatched. Germline V CDR1 and CDR2: SNHLY, FYNNEI. The CDR3 consists of 12 residues. CDR3 in amino acids: CAVGTANYGYTF. CDR3 DNA: TGTGCCGTCGGGACAGCTAACTATGGCTACACCTTC. Full variable domain (outside the CDR3, taken from reference TRBV2 and TRBJ1-2): EPEVTQTPSHQVTQMGQEVILRCVPISNHLYFYWYRQILGQKVEFLVSFYNNEISEKSEIFDDQFSVERPDGSNFTLKIRSTKLEDSAMYFCAVGTANYGYTFGSGTRLTVV.

This clonotype was detected only a few times. CDR3 region: CATSDFTRTYGYTF. As DNA, the CDR3 is TGTGCCACCAGTGATTTTACCAGGACCTATGGCTACACCTTC. This sequence joins TRBV24-1 and TRBJ1-2; D uncertain. The V gene's germline CDR1 is KGHDR and CDR2 SFDVKD. V shed 1 base and J shed 4 bases, with 9 bases lying between them. The CDR3 extends over 14 amino acids.

This clonotype was recorded many times. This rearrangement joins TRBV6-4 to TRBJ1-1; TRBD1 is a possible D gene (5 bases). Germline CDR1 is MRHNA and CDR2 is SNTAGT. V lost 2 bases to trimming and J lost 7 bases, with 14 bases between them. This CDR3 contains 14 residues. The CDR3 nucleotides read TGTGCCAGCAGTGACAAAGGGGCAATAGGTGAAGCTTTCTTT. As protein: CASSDKGAIGEAFF.

By share of the sample, this clonotype is medium-sized. This chain links TRBV20-1 with TRBJ1-1; D gene unclear. Germline V gives CDR1 DFQATT, CDR2 SNEGSKA (reference sequence). CDR3 size: 11 residues. V lost 0 bases and J 6 bases, leaving 5 bases between the germline ends. CDR3 region: CSAREGPEAFF. In nucleotides, the CDR3 is TGCAGTGCTAGAGAGGGCCCTGAAGCTTTCTTT.

This clonotype was observed many times. This chain joins TRBV9 and TRBJ1-1, with D uncertain. V was shortened by 0 bases and J by 5 bases, with 11 bases between the two germline ends. Germline lookup yields CDR1 SGDLS and CDR2 YYNGEE. The CDR3 sequence is 14 residues long. CDR3 sequence: CASSVGQRLTEAFF. The CDR3 DNA reads TGTGCCAGCAGCGTAGGTCAGCGGTTGACTGAAGCTTTCTTT.

This clonotype was picked up many times. The chain employs TRBV25-1 and TRBJ2-3, with D uncertain. With 8 bases removed from V and 3 bases from J, the gap between germline ends came to 6 bases. The germline V gene has CDR1 MGHDK and CDR2 SYGVNS. The CDR3 is made up of 11 amino acids. CDR3 in DNA: TGTGCCAGCGCAGTAACAGATACGCAGTATTTT. Amino acid sequence: CASAVTDTQYF.

This clonotype is classed as medium-sized (0.01 to 0.1%). The chain has TRBV7-2 and TRBJ2-1; weak D call: TRBD2 (6 bases). This CDR3 has 13 residues. Germline-derived CDR1 and CDR2 are SGHTA and FQGNSA. Trimming shortened V by 1 base and J by 6 bases, and 7 bases separated the two germline ends. The CDR3 DNA reads TGTGCCAGCAGCTTAGTCGGGAGCAATGAGCAGTTCTTC. As protein: CASSLVGSNEQFF.

This clonotype was counted many times. The rearrangement uses TRBV5-1 and TRBJ2-5; 7 nucleotides agree with TRBD1. This CDR3 has 15 amino acids. J was trimmed by 1 base and V by 4 bases; bases with no gene match: 7. In germline, CDR1 is SGHRS, CDR2 YFSETQ. DNA for the CDR3: TGCGCCAGCAGCACCCGGACAGGTCTCCAAGAGACCCAGTACTTC. Translated: CASSTRTGLQETQYF. Variable domain in full (rest from reference TRBV5-1 and TRBJ2-5): KAGVTQTPRYLIKTRGQQVTLSCSPISGHRSVSWYQQTPGQGLQFLFEYFSETQRNKGNFPGRFSGRQFSNSRSEMNVSTLELGDSALYLCASSTRTGLQETQYFGPGTRLLVL.

In its sample, this clonotype ranks as medium-sized. The J gene is TRBJ1-1, the V gene TRBV30, with TRBD1 matching over 11 bases. CDR3 length equals 14 residues. The trim removed 2 bases at V and 5 bases at J, leaving 4 bases unmatched. From germline, CDR1 is GTSNPN and CDR2 SVGIG (reference sequence). The CDR3 sequence is CAWSRTGGETEAFF. DNA of the CDR3: TGTGCCTGGAGTCGGACAGGGGGCGAAACTGAAGCTTTCTTT.

This clonotype was picked up many times. J is TRBJ1-1 and V is TRBV7-2, with no clear D. CDR1 SGHTA and CDR2 FQGNSA come from the germline V gene. The CDR3 length is 15 residues. V dropped 3 bases and J dropped 1 base, with 12 bases sitting between them. This CDR3 is CASSFTYDPNTEAFF. The CDR3 nucleotides are TGTGCCAGCAGCTTTACCTACGACCCGAACACTGAAGCTTTCTTT.

This clonotype occurred many times. This chain links TRBV10-3 with TRBJ2-7; 7 bases are a match to TRBD1. The CDR3 spans 13 residues. Germline-derived CDR1 and CDR2 are ENHRY and SYGVKD. J lost 6 bases, V lost 3 bases, and 5 bases had no gene match. CDR3 residues: CAISDSGTVEQYV. In DNA, the CDR3 is TGTGCCATCAGTGACTCCGGGACAGTCGAGCAGTACGTC.

This clonotype was seen ten or more times. This rearrangement joins TRBV10-2 to TRBJ2-7, with 7 bases fitting TRBD1. Losses at the gene ends were 9 bases for V and 7 bases for J; bases not matched to a gene: 9. Germline-derived CDR1 and CDR2 are WSHSY and SAAADI. This CDR3 is built from 12 residues. This CDR3 is CASTGDLREQYF. CDR3 sequence (DNA): TGCGCCAGTACAGGGGATCTACGAGAGCAGTACTTC.

The chain has TRBV27 and TRBJ1-1; D might be TRBD1 (5 bases). The CDR3 spans 16 residues. The V end lost 5 bases, the J end lost 0 bases, and 16 bases lay between the germline ends. CDR1 MNHEY and CDR2 SMNVEV come from the germline V gene (reference sequence). The DNA for the CDR3 is TGTGCCAGCAGTAGAGACAGAGGGTACCTGAACACTGAAGCTTTCTTT. Translated, it gives CASSRDRGYLNTEAFF.